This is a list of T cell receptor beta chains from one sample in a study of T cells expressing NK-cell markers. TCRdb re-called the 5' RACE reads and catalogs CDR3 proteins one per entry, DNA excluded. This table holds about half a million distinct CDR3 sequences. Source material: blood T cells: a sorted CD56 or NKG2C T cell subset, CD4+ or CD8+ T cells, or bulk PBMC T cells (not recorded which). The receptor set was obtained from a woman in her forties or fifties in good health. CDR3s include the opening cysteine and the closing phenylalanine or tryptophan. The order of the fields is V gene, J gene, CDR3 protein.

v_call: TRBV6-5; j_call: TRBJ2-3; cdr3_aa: CASRRQLSTDTQYF
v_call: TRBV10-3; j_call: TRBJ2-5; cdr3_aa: CATAAGIQETQYF
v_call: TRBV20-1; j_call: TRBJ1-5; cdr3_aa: CSARSLGSQQPQHF
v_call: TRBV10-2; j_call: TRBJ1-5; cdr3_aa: CASSEGTGGQPQHF
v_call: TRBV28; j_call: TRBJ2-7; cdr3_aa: CASSPAGSYEQYF
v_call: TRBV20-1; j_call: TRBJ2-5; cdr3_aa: CSVRTEVETQYF
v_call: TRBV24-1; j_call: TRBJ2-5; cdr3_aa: CATSDLGGVQGETQYF
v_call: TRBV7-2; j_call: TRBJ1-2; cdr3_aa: CASSLAARGGGYTF
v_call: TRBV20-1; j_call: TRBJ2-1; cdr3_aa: CSARIGFHEQFF
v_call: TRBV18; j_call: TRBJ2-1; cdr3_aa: CASSPPGSRISYNEQFF
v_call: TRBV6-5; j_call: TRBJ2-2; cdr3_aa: CASSYSSRVATGELFF
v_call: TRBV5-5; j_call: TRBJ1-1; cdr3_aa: CASSFGRALEAFF
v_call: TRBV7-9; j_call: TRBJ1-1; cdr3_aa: CASSPQGYEAFF
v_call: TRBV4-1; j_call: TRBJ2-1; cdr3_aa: CASSQAGLRNEQFF
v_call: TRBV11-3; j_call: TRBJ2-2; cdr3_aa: CASSLRSDTGELFF
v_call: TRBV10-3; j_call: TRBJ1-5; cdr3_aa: CAISEGQGANQPQHF
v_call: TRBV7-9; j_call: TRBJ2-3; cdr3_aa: CASSFGLASSDTQYF
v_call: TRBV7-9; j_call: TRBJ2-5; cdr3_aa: CASSLYTSGWETQYF
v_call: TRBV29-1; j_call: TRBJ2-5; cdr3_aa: CSVRGWGEETQYF
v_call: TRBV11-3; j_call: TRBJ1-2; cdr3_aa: CASSMPRSYGYTF
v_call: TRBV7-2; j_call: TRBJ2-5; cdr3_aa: CASSLLPTPGETQYF
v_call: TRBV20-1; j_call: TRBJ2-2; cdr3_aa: CSASGIRREFTGELFF
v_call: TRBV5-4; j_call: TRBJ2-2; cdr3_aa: CASSLGATTGELFF
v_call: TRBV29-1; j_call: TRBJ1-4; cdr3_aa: CSVPTGGQGEKLFF
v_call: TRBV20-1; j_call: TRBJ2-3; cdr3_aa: CSARDRDSGTDMQYF
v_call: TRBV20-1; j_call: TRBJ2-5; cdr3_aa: CSALGQSIFYF
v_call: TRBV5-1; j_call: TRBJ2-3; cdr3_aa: CASSTEDTQYF
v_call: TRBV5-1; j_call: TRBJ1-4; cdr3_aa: CASRPTGATTNEKLFF
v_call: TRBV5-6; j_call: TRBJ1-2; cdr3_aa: CASSFRQGHGYTF
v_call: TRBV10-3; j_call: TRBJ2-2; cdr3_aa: CAINWGLEAGELFF
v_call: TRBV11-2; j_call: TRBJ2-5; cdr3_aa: CASSRETSGRGQETQYF
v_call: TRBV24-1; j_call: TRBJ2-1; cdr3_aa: CATSDFPHYNEQFF
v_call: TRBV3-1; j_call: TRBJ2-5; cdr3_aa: CASSRTGRPQETQYF
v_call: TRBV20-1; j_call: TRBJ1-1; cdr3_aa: CSARRRLLNTEAFF
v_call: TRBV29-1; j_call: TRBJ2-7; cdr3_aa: CSVVLVVGGASYEQYF
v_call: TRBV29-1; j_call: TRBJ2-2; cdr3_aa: CSVEDGTGFAGELFF
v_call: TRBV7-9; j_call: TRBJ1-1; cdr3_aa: CASLRSGGAEKNTEAFF
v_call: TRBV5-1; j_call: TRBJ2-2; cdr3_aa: CASSLYKTSGELFF
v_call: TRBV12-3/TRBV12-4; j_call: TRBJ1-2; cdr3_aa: CASSLVGFSYGYTF
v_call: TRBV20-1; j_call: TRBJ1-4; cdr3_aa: CSARDSLNEKLFF
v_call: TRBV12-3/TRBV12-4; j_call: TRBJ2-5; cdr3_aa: CASSRPRQDETQYF
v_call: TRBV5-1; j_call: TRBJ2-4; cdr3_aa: CASSSRAGRSKNIQYF
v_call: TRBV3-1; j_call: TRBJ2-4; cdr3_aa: CASSQVAGELNIQYF
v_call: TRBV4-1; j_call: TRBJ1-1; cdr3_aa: CASSQGQGAGAFF